This T cell receptor (beta chain) was recorded in a study of control samples from healthy donors and cancer patients (dated by TCRdb to 2018 to 2021). CDR1 SEHNR and CDR2 FQNEAQ were looked up in the germline V gene (reference sequence). Taken from cysteine to phenylalanine, the CDR3 has 15 residues. Solely the CDR3 DNA is kept, with 45 bases framed from the first base. Cut back by 4 bases and 3 bases, the V and J ends lie 13 bases apart. The library was prepared using the immunoSEQ multiplex PCR assay. TCRdb re-hosts the immuneACCESS table, in-frame sequences only. Its copies lack some clones; in the studies checked, an unresolved V gene accounts for under half of them, and the cause for the rest is not known. The sample includes approximately 100,000 clones, with approximately 82% observed a single time. 2% to 2.5% of the sample goes to the ten largest clones. A few counts support this clone. Its binding antigen is unknown. Base qualities are not provided; no much larger clone lies one nucleotide away.

The sequenced sample was blood. Here the chain combines TRBV7-9 and TRBJ1-5, with the D segment identity uncertain. The sequence was collected from a man aged 55 to 70 in good health. The DNA is TGTGCCAGCAGCTCCACCCGGGCCAACAATCAGCCCCAGCATTTT. This codes for CASSSTRANNQPQHF.